Listed below are T cell receptor beta chains from one sample, sequenced in a study of cytomegalovirus exposure and HLA in healthy donors. Sequencing used immunoSEQ multiplex PCR; TCRdb keeps in-frame clones, though not all of them. The table has approximately 98,000 clones, approximately 85% seen once; the top ten hold 3%. The sample taken for sequencing was PBMCs. The receptors originated from a woman under 30 in good health and CMV-seronegative. CDR3s include the opening cysteine and the closing phenylalanine or tryptophan. Each record gives: clone size, J gene, D gene, V gene, CDR3 protein, CDR3 DNA. D genes are given only for firm matches. Some rows have no size entry. The others give once, few or many, or a class for an expanded clone.

size: -
J: TRBJ2-1
D: TRBD2
V: TRBV6-6
CDR3: CASLTSGGSYNEQFF
DNA: TGTGCCAGTCTCACTAGCGGGGGTTCATACAATGAGCAGTTCTTC

size: -
J: TRBJ1-2
D: TRBD1
V: TRBV30
CDR3: CAWAGQALEDPSF
DNA: TGTGCCTGGGCGGGACAGGCCCTTGAGGATCCTTCCTTC

size: -
J: TRBJ2-7
D: -
V: TRBV18
CDR3: CASSPLSPGVLTHEQYF
DNA: TGTGCCAGCTCACCACTTTCCCCCGGTGTTTTGACTCACGAGCAGTACTTC

size: -
J: TRBJ1-2
D: TRBD1
V: TRBV29-1
CDR3: CSVELRGRDYGYTF
DNA: TGCAGCGTTGAACTCAGGGGGCGCGACTATGGCTACACCTTC

size: -
J: TRBJ2-7
D: TRBD1
V: TRBV7-6
CDR3: CASSPTGQVSGEQYF
DNA: TGTGCCAGCAGCCCCACCGGACAGGTCTCCGGCGAGCAGTACTTC

size: few
J: TRBJ1-2
D: TRBD1
V: TRBV19
CDR3: CASNPQGGYGYTF
DNA: TGTGCCAGTAACCCCCAGGGGGGCTATGGCTACACCTTC

size: -
J: TRBJ2-7
D: TRBD1
V: TRBV5-6
CDR3: CASSTGTAHSYEQYF
DNA: TGTGCCAGCAGCACGGGGACAGCGCACTCCTACGAGCAGTACTTC

size: -
J: TRBJ1-6
D: -
V: TRBV27
CDR3: CASSLPDSNSPLHF
DNA: TGTGCCAGCAGTTTGCCCGACTCTAATTCACCCCTCCACTTT

size: once
J: TRBJ2-7
D: TRBD1
V: TRBV27
CDR3: CASSPDRGGGEQYF
DNA: TGTGCCAGCAGTCCGGACAGGGGTGGGGGCGAGCAGTACTTC

size: -
J: TRBJ1-5
D: TRBD1
V: TRBV19
CDR3: CASTGTGAGNQPQHF
DNA: TGTGCCAGTACTGGGACAGGGGCCGGCAATCAGCCCCAGCATTTT

size: -
J: TRBJ2-7
D: TRBD2
V: TRBV5-4
CDR3: CASSLGLAGAATPYEQYF
DNA: TGTGCCAGCAGCTTAGGACTAGCGGGGGCCGCTACACCCTACGAGCAGTACTTC

size: -
J: TRBJ2-1
D: -
V: TRBV6-5
CDR3: CASSYSGSGYNEQFF
DNA: TGTGCCAGCAGTTACTCTGGTAGCGGCTACAATGAGCAGTTCTTC

size: -
J: TRBJ1-5
D: TRBD1
V: TRBV27
CDR3: CASRLDRWNQPQHF
DNA: TGTGCCAGCAGACTGGACAGGTGGAATCAGCCCCAGCATTTT

size: -
J: TRBJ2-7
D: TRBD1
V: TRBV29-1
CDR3: CSVVRTGNEQYF
DNA: TGCAGCGTTGTGAGGACAGGGAACGAGCAGTACTTC

size: -
J: TRBJ1-1
D: -
V: TRBV30
CDR3: CAWEARGTEAFF
DNA: TGTGCCTGGGAGGCCCGGGGCACTGAAGCTTTCTTT

size: few
J: TRBJ2-2
D: -
V: TRBV19
CDR3: CASSITGITGELFF
DNA: TGTGCCAGTAGTATCACAGGGATAACCGGGGAGCTGTTTTTT

size: once
J: TRBJ1-4
D: -
V: TRBV6-5
CDR3: CASSYRAGSGEKLFF
DNA: TGTGCCAGCAGTTACCGCGCGGGGTCGGGGGAAAAACTGTTTTTT

size: -
J: TRBJ1-5
D: -
V: TRBV28
CDR3: CASIRSRNQPQHF
DNA: TGTGCCAGCATAAGATCCCGGAATCAGCCCCAGCATTTT

size: -
J: TRBJ2-1
D: -
V: TRBV4-1
CDR3: CASSQDGARLQFF
DNA: TGCGCCAGCAGCCAAGATGGTGCGAGGTTGCAGTTCTTC

size: -
J: TRBJ2-7
D: -
V: TRBV28
CDR3: CASSLSGDYEQYF
DNA: TGTGCCAGCAGTTTATCAGGGGACTACGAGCAGTACTTC

size: -
J: TRBJ2-5
D: -
V: TRBV4-1
CDR3: CASSLSVPETQYF
DNA: TGCGCCAGCAGCCTCTCGGTTCCGGAGACCCAGTACTTC

size: -
J: TRBJ2-5
D: TRBD2
V: TRBV9
CDR3: CASSVEGGRETQYF
DNA: TGTGCCAGCAGCGTGGAGGGAGGGAGGGAGACCCAGTACTTC

size: -
J: TRBJ1-2
D: -
V: TRBV5-1
CDR3: CASSLGLADGYTF
DNA: TGCGCCAGCAGCTTGGGTCTGGCGGATGGCTACACCTTC

size: -
J: TRBJ2-7
D: TRBD1
V: TRBV28
CDR3: CASSRDSFYEQYF
DNA: TGTGCCAGCAGTAGGGACAGCTTCTACGAGCAGTACTTC

size: -
J: TRBJ2-7
D: TRBD2
V: TRBV2
CDR3: CASIPPARGDYEQYF
DNA: TGTGCCAGCATACCCCCAGCGCGGGGGGATTACGAGCAGTACTTC

size: -
J: TRBJ2-7
D: -
V: TRBV9
CDR3: CASSADSSYEQYF
DNA: TGTGCCAGCAGCGCCGACAGCTCCTACGAGCAGTACTTC

size: -
J: TRBJ1-4
D: -
V: TRBV7-9
CDR3: CASSFGTGTTNEKLFF
DNA: TGTGCCAGCAGCTTTGGAACAGGAACAACTAATGAAAAACTGTTTTTT

size: few
J: TRBJ2-7
D: TRBD1
V: TRBV28
CDR3: CASSLPGQASYEQYF
DNA: TGTGCCAGCAGTTTACCGGGACAGGCGTCCTACGAGCAGTACTTC

size: -
J: TRBJ2-1
D: -
V: TRBV4-1
CDR3: CASSRGEDVSYNEQFF
DNA: TGCGCCAGCAGCCGCGGGGAAGACGTCTCCTACAATGAGCAGTTCTTC

size: -
J: TRBJ2-1
D: TRBD2
V: TRBV6-5
CDR3: CASSLAGGGYNEQFF
DNA: TGTGCCAGCAGTTTAGCGGGGGGCGGCTACAATGAGCAGTTCTTC

size: -
J: TRBJ1-1
D: TRBD1
V: TRBV19
CDR3: CASTWGTGVSEAFF
DNA: TGTGCCAGTACGTGGGGGACAGGGGTCTCTGAAGCTTTCTTT

size: -
J: TRBJ2-1
D: TRBD2
V: TRBV9
CDR3: CASSVGTSGRLNEQFF
DNA: TGTGCCAGCAGCGTTGGGACTAGCGGGCGCCTGAATGAGCAGTTCTTC

size: -
J: TRBJ2-3
D: -
V: TRBV10-1
CDR3: CASSESSRDTQYF
DNA: TGCGCCAGCAGTGAGTCCTCGAGGGATACGCAGTATTTT

size: -
J: TRBJ2-7
D: -
V: TRBV2
CDR3: CASAQEVQGNEQYF
DNA: TGTGCCAGCGCACAGGAGGTCCAGGGGAACGAGCAGTACTTC

size: -
J: TRBJ2-6
D: -
V: TRBV11-2
CDR3: CASSPGLSGANVLTF
DNA: TGTGCCAGCAGCCCTGGACTGAGTGGGGCCAACGTCCTGACTTTC

size: -
J: TRBJ2-1
D: TRBD1
V: TRBV6-1
CDR3: CASSEDWEWDRGLF
DNA: TGTGCCAGCAGTGAAGATTGGGAGTGGGACAGGGGCCTCTTC

size: few
J: TRBJ1-1
D: -
V: TRBV11-2
CDR3: CASSPPGGGIEAFF
DNA: TGTGCCAGCAGCCCTCCCGGAGGAGGGATTGAAGCTTTCTTT

size: once
J: TRBJ2-7
D: TRBD2
V: TRBV19
CDR3: CASSGSGDEQYF
DNA: TGTGCCAGTAGTGGGAGCGGGGACGAGCAGTACTTC

size: -
J: TRBJ1-5
D: -
V: TRBV27
CDR3: CASAGIGQPQHF
DNA: TGTGCCAGCGCGGGGATCGGACAGCCCCAGCATTTT

size: once
J: TRBJ2-7
D: -
V: TRBV2
CDR3: CASSIGGEQYF
DNA: TGTGCCAGCAGTATCGGGGGCGAGCAGTACTTC

size: -
J: TRBJ1-1
D: -
V: TRBV5-4
CDR3: CASSSKKRTDPFEAFF
DNA: TGTGCCAGCAGCTCTAAGAAACGGACAGACCCTTTTGAAGCTTTCTTT